Following are 26 T cell receptor beta chains from one sample sequenced in a study of CD8 T cells in Susac syndrome. Random hexamers were used to reverse transcribe the RNA input (about 0.5 to 1 ug). TCRdb recomputed calls from the immunoSEQ multiplex PCR reads with MiXCR, one row per CDR3 protein. Altogether around 160,000 distinct CDR3 sequences are present, just under 95% being singletons, with the ten largest covering about 0.13%. Sequencing was carried out using CD4+ T cells from PBMCs. These receptors all stem from a human donor in good health.

The V call is TRBV2, the J call TRBJ2-5, with D unclear. The CDR3 totals 11 residues. V lost 4 bases and J 3 bases, leaving 3 bases between the germline ends. Per the germline V gene, CDR1 is SNHLY and CDR2 is FYNNEI. In nucleotides, the CDR3 is TGTGCCAGCAGTGTAAAAGAGACCCAGTACTTC. This sequence encodes CASSVKETQYF.

This clonotype was seen once. This rearrangement joins TRBV7-6 to TRBJ2-1; D gene unclear. The length of the CDR3 is 13 residues. In germline, CDR1 is SGHVS, CDR2 FNYEAQ. V was clipped by 5 bases and J by 8 bases, with 13 bases between them. For the CDR3, the DNA is TGTGCCAGCAGCCCAAGACCCCTCGATGAGCAGTTCTTC. It specifies CASSPRPLDEQFF.

The rearrangement joins TRBV29-1 to TRBJ2-1; 7 positions match TRBD1. The CDR3 sequence is 12 residues long. The ends lost 7 bases at V and 10 bases at J; junction bases unmatched: 10. From germline, CDR1 is SQVTM and CDR2 ANQGSEA. Here the CDR3 DNA reads TGCAGCGCCGCACAGGGGCTCGGGGAGCAGTTCTTC. This gives the protein CSAAQGLGEQFF.

V is TRBV29-1 and J is TRBJ1-1; weak D call: TRBD1 (5 bases). This CDR3 has 12 amino acids. With 5 bases removed from V and 7 bases from J, the gap between germline ends came to 14 bases. The V gene's germline CDR1 is SQVTM and CDR2 ANQGSEA. CDR3 nucleotide sequence: TGCAGCGTTCGACTGGGACGGGTTGAAGCTTTCTTT. Protein sequence: CSVRLGRVEAFF.

This sequence joins TRBV10-3 and TRBJ2-6, with D unresolved. CDR3 length equals 15 residues. CDR1 is ENHRY and CDR2 is SYGVKD in the germline V gene. V lost 4 bases and J 2 bases, leaving 9 bases between the germline ends. The CDR3 coding sequence is TGTGCCATCAGTGGAACGGCAGCTGGGGCCAACGTCCTGACTTTC. It yields the protein CAISGTAAGANVLTF.

This clonotype has only one observation. The rearrangement links TRBV12-3 or TRBV12-4 to TRBJ1-2; no clear D. CDR3 length: 13 residues. The V end was cut by 7 bases, the J end by 3 bases, with 12 bases between. In DNA form, the CDR3 reads TGTGCCAGCACCTTGGGGAGTTACTATGGCTACACCTTC. Protein sequence: CASTLGSYYGYTF.

The chain joins TRBV9 to TRBJ2-1; TRBD1 matches at 11 bases. V shed 1 base and J 8 bases; nucleotides not matched to a gene: 5. Germline loops: CDR1 SGDLS, CDR2 YYNGEE. The CDR3 length is 15 residues. The CDR3 nucleotides read TGTGCCAGCAGCGTAACCGGGACAGGGGGTCATGAGCAGTTCTTC. Encoded protein: CASSVTGTGGHEQFF.

This chain connects TRBV27 to TRBJ2-1, with 8 bases lining up with TRBD1. V gave up 5 bases and J gave up 4 bases; unmatched junction bases: 1. Per the germline V gene, CDR1 is MNHEY and CDR2 is SMNVEV (reference sequence). This CDR3 has 13 amino acids. CDR3 protein: CASSRTGYNEQFF. CDR3 nucleotides: TGTGCCAGCAGTCGGACAGGGTACAATGAGCAGTTCTTC.

The chain uses TRBV9 and TRBJ2-3; 9 bases agree with TRBD1. The CDR3 runs 15 residues. Germline CDR1 reads SGDLS; CDR2 reads YYNGEE. V trimming: 0 bases; J trimming: 1 base; junction bases outside the gene matches: 0. The CDR3 here is CASSVGQGGTDTQYF. The DNA for the CDR3 is TGTGCCAGCAGCGTAGGACAGGGGGGCACAGATACGCAGTATTTT.

This sequence joins TRBV4-2 and TRBJ2-7, with 10 bases fitting TRBD2. There are 17 residues in the CDR3. The junction had 8 bases not matched to a gene; V was cut back by 0 bases and J by 3 bases. Germline V gene sequence: CDR1 LGHNA, CDR2 YNFKEQ. CDR3 bases: TGTGCCAGCAGCCAAGATCCCCTAGCGGGGGCCGACTACGAGCAGTACTTC. Translated, it gives CASSQDPLAGADYEQYF.

The chain recombines TRBV29-1 with TRBJ1-6; TRBD1 aligns across 8 bases. Trimming removed 2 bases from V and 7 bases from J; junction bases left unmatched: 13. The CDR3 spans 17 residues. The V gene's germline CDR1 is SQVTM and CDR2 ANQGSEA. The CDR3 sequence: CSVESGQDFQGNSPLHF. In DNA, the CDR3 is TGCAGCGTTGAATCGGGACAGGATTTTCAGGGCAATTCACCCCTCCACTTT. The complete variable domain, with remaining parts taken from reference TRBV29-1 and TRBJ1-6, reads SAVISQKPSRDICQRGTSLTIQCQVDSQVTMMFWYRQQPGQSLTLIATANQGSEATYESGFVIDKFPISRPNLTFSTLTVSNMSPEDSSIYLCSVESGQDFQGNSPLHFGNGTRLTVT.

As DNA, the CDR3 is TGTGCCTGGAGTGGCCCCGGGACACAGAGGTACGAGCAGTACTTC. Its protein product is CAWSGPGTQRYEQYF. This chain links TRBV30 with TRBJ2-7; a weak D match, TRBD1 (6 bases). Germline CDR1 GTSNPN, CDR2 SVGIG (reference sequence). This CDR3 comprises 15 residues. V lost 1 base to trimming and J lost 4 bases, with 17 bases between them.

The chain couples TRBV15 to TRBJ2-7, with D possibly being TRBD1 (6 bases). Trimming took 4 bases from V and 3 from J, leaving 10 bases between them. Per germline, CDR1 LNHNV and CDR2 YYDKDF (reference sequence). This CDR3 is 13 amino acids long. This chain's CDR3 is CATSTGQNYEQYF. For the CDR3, the DNA is TGTGCCACCAGCACTGGACAGAACTACGAGCAGTACTTC.

The CDR3 nucleotides are TGCAGCGTTGCCTCAGGGAATAGCAATCAGCCCCAGCATTTT. This sequence encodes CSVASGNSNQPQHF. This chain uses TRBV29-1 with TRBJ1-5; D perhaps matches TRBD1 (5 bases). The ends were cut back, 4 bases at V and 0 bases at J, with 10 bases in the middle. Germline V gene sequence: CDR1 SQVTM, CDR2 ANQGSEA. The CDR3 totals 14 residues.

The chain joins TRBV18 to TRBJ2-7; 10 positions match TRBD1. This CDR3 has 15 residues. The V gene end was trimmed by 3 bases and the J gene end by 3 bases; junction bases not matched to a gene: 5. Germline CDR1 and CDR2: KGHSH and LQKENI. CDR3 sequence (DNA): TGTGCCAGCTCACCCACGGGACAGGGGATCTACGAGCAGTACTTC. As protein: CASSPTGQGIYEQYF.

V and J are TRBV19 and TRBJ2-7, with 11 positions matching TRBD2. Per germline, CDR1 LNHDA and CDR2 SQIVND (reference sequence). This CDR3 has 16 residues. V was clipped by 5 bases and J by 2 bases; unmatched bases: 8. The CDR3 DNA is TGTGCCAGTAGTCCACGAGGGACTAGCGGAACCTACGAGCAGTACTTC. It is translated as CASSPRGTSGTYEQYF.

The chain employs TRBV12-3 or TRBV12-4 and TRBJ1-2; D gene unclear. Trimming pared 7 bases from V and 5 bases from J, leaving 14 bases between. The CDR3 has 13 residues. The CDR3 loop reads CASTTGQPYGYTF. DNA of the CDR3: TGTGCCAGCACCACGGGTCAGCCGTATGGCTACACCTTC.

The rearrangement joins TRBV7-3 to TRBJ2-3; 7 positions match TRBD2. This CDR3 spans 14 amino acids. Germline lookup yields CDR1 SGHTA and CDR2 FQGTGA. J was trimmed by 3 bases and V by 5 bases; bases with no gene match: 5. The CDR3 sequence is CASSRAGPTDTQYF. Here the CDR3 DNA reads TGTGCCAGCAGCCGAGCGGGGCCTACAGATACGCAGTATTTT.

The chain carries TRBV29-1 and TRBJ1-1, with D maybe TRBD1 (5 bases). Per germline, CDR1 SQVTM and CDR2 ANQGSEA. The CDR3 spans 14 residues. Trimming pared 5 bases from V and 5 bases from J, leaving 18 bases between. The CDR3 here is CSVRIGTGPTEAFF. The CDR3, as DNA: TGCAGCGTTAGAATAGGAACAGGCCCAACTGAAGCTTTCTTT. Complete variable domain (other parts from reference TRBV29-1 and TRBJ1-1): SAVISQKPSRDICQRGTSLTIQCQVDSQVTMMFWYRQQPGQSLTLIATANQGSEATYESGFVIDKFPISRPNLTFSTLTVSNMSPEDSSIYLCSVRIGTGPTEAFFGQGTRLTVV.

The V gene is TRBV7-3, the J gene TRBJ1-2; D possibly corresponds to TRBD1 (5 bases). The V gene's germline CDR1 is SGHTA and CDR2 FQGTGA. This CDR3 contains 13 residues. Deletions cut 2 bases from V and 4 bases from J, with 8 bases between. CDR3 sequence (DNA): TGTGCCAGCAGCTTAGAGGGGATCTATGGCTACACCTTC. Translation: CASSLEGIYGYTF.

CDR3 in DNA: TGTGCCAGCAGTTTCTGGACAAGATCGAACACCGGGGAGCTGTTTTTT. Its protein is CASSFWTRSNTGELFF. V gene TRBV27 combines with J gene TRBJ2-2; weak D call: TRBD1 (5 bases). CDR3 length equals 16 residues. Germline values: CDR1 MNHEY, CDR2 SMNVEV (reference sequence). V lost 3 bases, J lost 0 bases, and 11 bases lay in between.

This clonotype was recorded only once. J is TRBJ2-7 and V is TRBV7-6, with TRBD1 matching 7 bases. The J segment lost 2 bases and the V segment lost 1 base, leaving 5 bases of the junction unmatched. This CDR3 is 15 amino acids long. The germline V gene encodes CDR1 SGHVS and CDR2 FNYEAQ. CDR3 nucleotide sequence: TGTGCCAGCAGCTTAGGGGACAGAAGACCCTACGAGCAGTACTTC. Translated: CASSLGDRRPYEQYF.

V and J are TRBV20-1 and TRBJ2-1; no firm D call. CDR3 length: 11 residues. The germline V gene encodes CDR1 DFQATT and CDR2 SNEGSKA (reference sequence). V was cut by 3 bases and J by 11 bases, with 11 bases left in between. The CDR3 sequence: CSASRADQQFF. The CDR3 DNA reads TGCAGTGCTAGTCGGGCGGACCAGCAGTTCTTC.

This clonotype was seen just once. This rearrangement joins TRBV15 to TRBJ1-5, with TRBD1 identical over 7 bases. CDR1 and CDR2 from the germline V gene are LNHNV and YYDKDF (reference sequence). The CDR3 loop spans 13 amino acids. The trim removed 4 bases at V and 4 bases at J, leaving 1 base unmatched. The CDR3 DNA sequence: TGTGCCACCAGCACAGGGGGGAATCAGCCCCAGCATTTT. It encodes CATSTGGNQPQHF.

The chain joins TRBV20-1 to TRBJ1-6, with D unresolved. The CDR3 contains 12 residues. From germline, CDR1 is DFQATT and CDR2 SNEGSKA (reference sequence). Deletions cut 4 bases from V and 10 bases from J, with 11 bases between. The CDR3 sequence: CSATDGVSPLHF. The CDR3 DNA sequence: TGCAGTGCTACGGACGGGGTATCACCCCTCCACTTT.

The rearrangement links TRBV3-1 to TRBJ2-5; D not resolved. This CDR3 contains 12 residues. Germline CDR1 LGHDT, CDR2 YNNKEL (reference sequence). V was pared by 4 bases and J by 3 bases, with 6 bases between. CDR3 bases: TGTGCCAGCAGCCTCAGGAAAGAGACCCAGTACTTC. Amino acid sequence: CASSLRKETQYF.